The clone carrying this T cell receptor (beta chain) was seen ten or more times. About 9.4 ml fresh peripheral blood yielded the PBMCs. Amplified TCR beta CDR3 regions came from RNA transcripts. The TCR CDR3 first-round RT-PCR relied on the HTBI primer set. TCRdb re-called the multiplex PCR reads with MiXCR, one entry per CDR3 protein. The sample has hundreds of thousands of distinct CDR3 sequences; roughly 15% are singletons. These data come from a study of T cells in Graves' hyperthyroidism and ophthalmopathy. Germline V gene lookup returns CDR1 SGHTA and CDR2 FQGNSA. Trimming shortened V by 3 bases and J by 2 bases, and 16 bases separated the two germline ends. CDR3 length: 16 residues.

V and J are TRBV7-2 and TRBJ1-1; D may be TRBD1 (5 bases). The receptor's source is a woman aged 50 to 60 with Graves' ophthalmopathy. Sequenced input: blood. Written as DNA, the CDR3 is TGTGCCAGCAGCTTTAATTCAGGGTTGGGAAACACTGAAGCTTTCTTT. Translation: CASSFNSGLGNTEAFF.